The next 18 T cell receptor beta chains were all read from a single sample in a study of blood T cells in healthy people across ages. Together with a sample-barcoded 5' primer, a J-beta primer mix was included in a second PCR lasting about 7 to 11 cycles. TCRdb ran MiXCR on the 5' RACE reads and lists one entry per CDR3 protein. In the table there are around 1.5 million distinct CDR3 sequences, approximately 59% of which are singletons. Sequenced sample: blood. These receptors were taken from a man between 18 and 35 years old in good health.

The chain employs TRBV12-3 or TRBV12-4 and TRBJ1-5, with D unclear. The CDR3 has 17 residues. The V gene lost 5 bases and the J gene lost 0 bases, with 17 bases spanning the gap. CDR3 protein: CASSRYIKVYSNQPQHF. In DNA form, the CDR3 reads TGTGCCAGCAGTCGATACATTAAGGTTTATAGCAATCAGCCCCAGCATTTT.

The rearrangement uses TRBV6-2 or TRBV6-3 and TRBJ2-5, with a weak D call TRBD2 (6 bases). Near its end, the DNA agrees better with TRBJ2-1, so the J call may be wrong. The CDR3 has 14 amino acids. CDR1 is MNHEY, CDR2 SVGEGT, per germline. DNA of the CDR3: TGTGCCAGTGGATTCGGGGGTTCCAGAGAGACCCAGTTCTTC. It translates to CASGFGGSRETQFF.

V gene TRBV29-1 combines with J gene TRBJ1-1; D not certain. The germline gives CDR1 SQVTM, CDR2 ANQGSEA. This CDR3 has 12 residues. The V end was cut by 2 bases, the J end by 1 base, with 5 bases between. The CDR3 sequence is CSVERANTEAFF. The DNA for the CDR3 is TGCAGCGTTGAAAGAGCGAACACTGAAGCTTTCTTT.

V usage is TRBV5-1 and J usage is TRBJ2-5, with 10 bases matching TRBD2. V lost 1 base, J lost 5 bases, and 11 bases stayed unmatched. The CDR3 contains 17 residues. Germline V gene data show CDR1 as SGHRS and CDR2 as YFSETQ. The CDR3 here is CASSLCETSGSCETQYF. In DNA form, the CDR3 reads TGCGCCAGCAGCTTGTGTGAGACTAGCGGGTCCTGTGAGACCCAGTACTTC.

The chain uses TRBV7-9 and TRBJ1-1; D is unresolved. CDR3 length: 13 residues. Germline values: CDR1 SEHNR, CDR2 FQNEAQ (reference sequence). V shed 5 bases and J shed 8 bases, with 15 bases lying between them. The DNA for the CDR3 is TGTGCCAGCAGCCCGGGCCCCGAAGCCGAAGCTTTCTTT. Translating it yields CASSPGPEAEAFF.

The chain couples TRBV20-1 to TRBJ1-1; a possible D gene is TRBD1 (5 bases). V was cut by 8 bases and J by 1 base, with 17 bases left in between. Per the germline V gene, CDR1 is DFQATT and CDR2 is SNEGSKA (reference sequence). The CDR3 spans 14 residues. CDR3 sequence reads: CSTNEPGRNTEAFF. The CDR3 region has the DNA TGCAGTACCAACGAACCAGGGAGGAACACTGAAGCTTTCTTT.

The gene calls are TRBV25-1 and TRBJ2-7, with D maybe TRBD2 (5 bases). CDR1 is MGHDK, CDR2 SYGVNS, per germline. The CDR3 loop spans 15 amino acids. V lost 5 bases, J lost 3 bases, and 17 bases lay in between. CDR3 bases: TGTGCCAGCAGTCCCCTAGGAGGAAACGGCTACGAGCAGTACTTC. Its translation is CASSPLGGNGYEQYF.

The table lists this clonotype with a count of one. The genes are TRBV4-2 and TRBJ2-3, with D possibly matching TRBD2 (6 bases). CDR3 length equals 15 residues. Per germline, CDR1 LGHNA and CDR2 YNFKEQ. V lost 4 bases, J lost 4 bases, and 15 bases lay in between. This chain's CDR3 is CASSRWRAESDTQYF. The CDR3 nucleotides read TGTGCCAGCAGCCGATGGAGGGCCGAATCAGATACGCAGTATTTT.

This clonotype was seen a single time. The chain combines TRBV20-1 with TRBJ2-3; 7 bases are shared with TRBD2. V lost 6 bases to trimming and J lost 6 bases; unmatched junction nucleotides: 6. This CDR3 has 12 residues. The germline gives CDR1 DFQATT, CDR2 SNEGSKA (reference sequence). The CDR3 nucleotides read TGCAGTGCCCGACCCGGGGGGGATACGCAGTATTTT. This codes for CSARPGGDTQYF.

The sample holds a few counts of this clonotype. V is TRBV7-9 and J is TRBJ2-3; 14 bases agree with TRBD2. Germline CDR1 and CDR2: SEHNR and FQNEAQ (reference sequence). This CDR3 is 18 amino acids long. V dropped 5 bases and J dropped 6; count of bases not matched to a gene: 13. The CDR3 spells CASSPSLGTSGRVDTQYF. DNA for the CDR3: TGTGCCAGCAGCCCCTCACTAGGGACTAGCGGGAGAGTGGATACGCAGTATTTT.

The chain uses TRBV11-2 and TRBJ2-7; D gene uncertain. V was pared by 5 bases and J by 3 bases, with 14 bases between. This CDR3 is built from 14 residues. Looked up from germline, CDR1 is SGHAT and CDR2 is FQNNGV. The CDR3: CASSNTGLFYEQYF. DNA of the CDR3: TGTGCCAGCAGCAATACCGGGTTGTTCTACGAGCAGTACTTC.

J is TRBJ2-3 and V is TRBV27; no definite D call. Looked up from germline, CDR1 is MNHEY and CDR2 is SMNVEV (reference sequence). V was pared by 2 bases and J by 1 base, with 10 bases between. The CDR3 spans 15 residues. CDR3 sequence (DNA): TGTGCCAGCAGTTTACCCTCGGCAGGCACAGATACGCAGTATTTT. It translates to CASSLPSAGTDTQYF.

The chain has TRBV11-2 and TRBJ2-4, with 8 bases matching TRBD1. CDR1 is SGHAT and CDR2 is FQNNGV in the germline V gene. Trimming removed 0 bases from V and 9 bases from J; junction bases left unmatched: 10. The CDR3 covers 16 residues. DNA for the CDR3: TGTGCCAGCAGCTTAGAGCCAGGGGGCGTTCGTAGCATTCAGTACTTC. Its protein is CASSLEPGGVRSIQYF. Complete variable domain (other parts from reference TRBV11-2 and TRBJ2-4): EAGVAQSPRYKIIEKRQSVAFWCNPISGHATLYWYQQILGQGPKLLIQFQNNGVVDDSQLPKDRFSAERLKGVDSTLKIQPAKLEDSAVYLCASSLEPGGVRSIQYFGAGTRLSVL.

The V call is TRBV20-1, the J call TRBJ2-1; D gene unclear. Trimming stripped 5 bases from V and 3 bases from J, with 5 bases between. The germline gives CDR1 DFQATT, CDR2 SNEGSKA (reference sequence). The CDR3 is made up of 11 amino acids. For the CDR3, the DNA is TGCAGTGCTCGATTCTACAATGAGCAGTTCTTC. Its translation: CSARFYNEQFF.

The V gene is TRBV30, the J gene TRBJ1-5; tentatively, D is TRBD1 (5 bases). This CDR3 comprises 10 residues. CDR1 is GTSNPN, CDR2 SVGIG, per germline (reference sequence). The chain's CDR3 is CGRGNQPQHF. The DNA for the CDR3 is TGTGGTAGGGGAAATCAGCCCCAGCATTTT.

The V gene is TRBV7-9, the J gene TRBJ2-5, with 7 positions matching TRBD1. The V gene end was trimmed by 5 bases and the J gene end by 3 bases; junction bases not matched to a gene: 12. The CDR3 runs to 16 residues. Per the germline V gene, CDR1 is SEHNR and CDR2 is FQNEAQ (reference sequence). In nucleotides, the CDR3 is TGTGCCAGCAGCCCCGGGACAGATATCCTCGAAGAGACCCAGTACTTC. This encodes CASSPGTDILEETQYF. The full variable domain, completed using reference TRBV7-9 and TRBJ2-5, is DTGVSQNPRHKITKRGQNVTFRCDPISEHNRLYWYRQTLGQGPEFLTYFQNEAQLEKSRLLSDRFSAERPKGSFSTLEIQRTEQGDSAMYLCASSPGTDILEETQYFGPGTRLLVL.

This chain links TRBV20-1 with TRBJ2-1; D call uncertain. Germline lookup yields CDR1 DFQATT and CDR2 SNEGSKA (reference sequence). The CDR3 is 14 amino acids. The ends were cut back, 3 bases at V and 0 bases at J, with 9 bases in the middle. The CDR3 loop is CSASSAGSYNEQFF. DNA of the CDR3: TGCAGTGCTAGTTCTGCAGGCTCCTACAATGAGCAGTTCTTC.

In this sample, this clonotype turned up a few times. V usage is TRBV15 and J usage is TRBJ2-4; D uncertain. The V and J ends lost 5 bases and 2 bases respectively, with 10 bases between them. Looked up from germline, CDR1 is LNHNV and CDR2 is YYDKDF (reference sequence). This CDR3 is built from 14 residues. CDR3 residues: CATSPHPPKNIQYF. The CDR3 nucleotides are TGTGCCACCAGCCCTCATCCCCCCAAAAACATTCAGTACTTC.